This entry features one T cell receptor (beta chain) sequence. Its matching antigen is unknown. This sample is part of a study of monozygotic twins with inflammatory bowel disease. CDR1 LGHDT and CDR2 YNNKEL come from the germline V gene (reference sequence). The CDR3 spans 16 residues. Template-switch reactions added UMIs with a 6-nucleotide sample barcode. TCRdb processed the 5' RACE reads again and assigns one entry to each CDR3 protein, with no DNA. The sample is made up of a few hundred thousand distinct CDR3 sequences, and the top ten hold about 2.3% of it. Study-wide results and caveats: Evidence did not back any single strong signal or clonotype linked to IBD. Between concordant and discordant twins, repertoire similarity failed to differ, a result that limited power may explain. Background noise in patient repertoires may stem from differing immunosuppressive treatments.

The origin of this receptor is a human donor with ulcerative colitis or Crohn's disease, or a healthy co-twin of an affected twin (not recorded which). The chain links TRBV3-1 to TRBJ2-2; TCRdb's D call of TRBD2 is untestable without DNA. Sequences were obtained from blood. The CDR3 spells CASRRGLADSTGELFF.